Included here is one TCR beta chain sequence, with context. This record belongs to a study of monozygotic twins with inflammatory bowel disease. Each of the TCR libraries took 3,000 to 3,500 ng of total RNA. Template switching was used to attach UMIs, which incorporated a 6-nucleotide sample barcode. cDNA for TCRalpha and TCRbeta was amplified by nested PCRs of roughly 17 then roughly 10 cycles. Reprocessing the 5' RACE reads, TCRdb reports a single entry for every CDR3 protein and omits DNA. The repertoire table contains about 450,000 distinct CDR3 sequences. The CDR3 loop spans 14 amino acids. The germline V gene encodes CDR1 DFQATT and CDR2 SNEGSKA (reference sequence). Whole blood that had not undergone T cell sorting provided the isolated total RNA.

This receptor was obtained from a human donor with ulcerative colitis or Crohn's disease, or a healthy co-twin of an affected twin (not recorded which). The genes are TRBV20-1 and TRBJ2-7; the TCRdb call, TRBD2, lacks DNA for checking. Sequencing used blood. CDR3 protein: CSATHWVGSYEQYF.